The rows below give T cell receptor beta chains drawn from one sample of a study of breast tumors, draining lymph nodes, adjacent tissues. TCRdb passed the multiplex PCR reads through MiXCR, listing each CDR3 protein once. The profile covers roughly 49,000 distinct CDR3 sequences, with under 50% appearing a single time and 8% to 11% taken by the ten largest. Sequencing used breast tumor tissue. Every receptor here comes from a female donor with breast cancer. Some clones in this sample may be carry-over from other donors' samples. Both conserved end residues are part of each CDR3. Each record gives: clone size, D gene, V gene, J gene, CDR3 DNA, CDR3 protein. D genes are given only for firm matches. The size of a clone is reported for some rows only, either as once, few or many, or as a class for expanded clones.

size: medium-sized; D: TRBD1; V: TRBV10-2; J: TRBJ1-5; DNA: TGCGCCAGCAGTGAATCAGGGGGCAGGCAGCCCCAGCATTTT; CDR3: CASSESGGRQPQHF
size: -; D: -; V: TRBV12-3/TRBV12-4; J: TRBJ2-6; DNA: TGTGCCAGCACCCTCGGGTACTCTGGGGCCAACGCCCTGACTTTC; CDR3: CASTLGYSGANALTF
size: -; D: -; V: TRBV6-1; J: TRBJ2-1; DNA: TGTGCCAGTAGTCACAGGCGTGGCAATCAGCAGTTCTTC; CDR3: CASSHRRGNQQFF
size: -; D: TRBD2; V: TRBV10-1; J: TRBJ2-1; DNA: TGCGCCAGCAGCGAAGGGACTAGCGCCTACAATGAGCAGTTCTTC; CDR3: CASSEGTSAYNEQFF
size: once; D: -; V: TRBV4-3; J: TRBJ2-3; DNA: TGCGCCAGCACCCCGGGCCGGGGTAACGCGGATACGCAGTATTTT; CDR3: CASTPGRGNADTQYF
size: -; D: TRBD2; V: TRBV5-1; J: TRBJ2-7; DNA: TGCGCCAGCAGCTCGACGACTAGCGAGAAAACCTACGAGCAGTACTTC; CDR3: CASSSTTSEKTYEQYF
size: -; D: TRBD1; V: TRBV28; J: TRBJ2-4; DNA: TGTGCCAGCAGTACCACACAGGGGGAGGAAAACATTCAGTACTTC; CDR3: CASSTTQGEENIQYF
size: -; D: -; V: TRBV4-2; J: TRBJ2-2; DNA: TGTGCCAGCAGCCAAGATAGGTACGCAGGCGAGCTGTTTTTT; CDR3: CASSQDRYAGELFF
size: many; D: -; V: TRBV7-8; J: TRBJ2-1; DNA: TGTGCCAGCAGCCCCTTCGAGGTCCGCTCCTACAATGAGCAGTTCTTC; CDR3: CASSPFEVRSYNEQFF
size: many; D: TRBD2; V: TRBV5-1; J: TRBJ2-1; DNA: TGCGCCAGCAGCTCTACTTTGGGACTAGGAACAATGGGCTCCTACAATGAGCAGTTCTTC; CDR3: CASSSTLGLGTMGSYNEQFF
size: -; D: -; V: TRBV12-3/TRBV12-4; J: TRBJ2-7; DNA: TGTGCCAGCAGTCGAGACACCAGGAGCTACGAGCAGTACTTC; CDR3: CASSRDTRSYEQYF
size: -; D: TRBD2; V: TRBV20-1; J: TRBJ2-5; DNA: TGCAGTGCTAGACTGGCGGGAGGGGCGGAGGCCCAGTACTTC; CDR3: CSARLAGGAEAQYF
size: -; D: TRBD2; V: TRBV20-1; J: TRBJ2-5; DNA: TGCAGTGCTAGACTGGCGGGGGGAATGAAGGAGACCCAGTACTTC; CDR3: CSARLAGGMKETQYF
size: -; D: -; V: TRBV29-1; J: TRBJ2-1; DNA: TGCAGCGTTAGACCGTTCCGGCAGGGGAATGAGCAGTTCTTC; CDR3: CSVRPFRQGNEQFF
size: -; D: -; V: TRBV20-1; J: TRBJ1-2; DNA: TGCAGTGCTAGAGGATGGCAGGGAAGTGGCTACACCTTC; CDR3: CSARGWQGSGYTF
size: many; D: -; V: TRBV5-8; J: TRBJ1-4; DNA: TGTGCCAGCAGCTTGGGAGGTTTTGCAACTAATGAAAAACTGTTTTTT; CDR3: CASSLGGFATNEKLFF
size: -; D: TRBD1; V: TRBV19; J: TRBJ1-6; DNA: TGTGCCAGTTCGGGACAGCCGTATTCACCCCTCCACTTT; CDR3: CASSGQPYSPLHF
size: many; D: -; V: TRBV4-3; J: TRBJ2-7; DNA: TGCGCCAGCAGCCAAGATCTGTCAGGGACAAACTACGAGCAGTACTTC; CDR3: CASSQDLSGTNYEQYF
size: -; D: TRBD1; V: TRBV28; J: TRBJ1-4; DNA: TGTGCCAGCAGATTTACAGGGGGGGTTAATGAAAAACTGTTTTTT; CDR3: CASRFTGGVNEKLFF
size: many; D: -; V: TRBV6-1; J: TRBJ1-5; DNA: TGTGCCAGCACGATTACCCCCCGGGCGAGCAATCAGCCCCAGCATTTT; CDR3: CASTITPRASNQPQHF
size: -; D: -; V: TRBV6-6; J: TRBJ1-2; DNA: TGTGCCAGCAGGGCCGGTTATGGCTACACCTTC; CDR3: CASRAGYGYTF
size: -; D: -; V: TRBV20-1; J: TRBJ1-4; DNA: TGCAGTGCTAGATCCCTCCGCGTCGGGTATGAAAAACTGTTTTTT; CDR3: CSARSLRVGYEKLFF
size: many; D: -; V: TRBV11-2; J: TRBJ2-2; DNA: TGTGCCAGCAGCTTAGACGGGGAGCTGTTTTTT; CDR3: CASSLDGELFF
size: many; D: -; V: TRBV12-3/TRBV12-4; J: TRBJ1-2; DNA: TGTGCCAGCAGCCCGCAGGGCTTTTATGGCTACACCTTC; CDR3: CASSPQGFYGYTF
size: -; D: TRBD1; V: TRBV6-2/TRBV6-3; J: TRBJ1-2; DNA: TGTGCCAGCAGCTGGGACAGGGATGGAGCTAACTATGGCTACACCTTC; CDR3: CASSWDRDGANYGYTF
size: -; D: TRBD2; V: TRBV12-3/TRBV12-4; J: TRBJ2-5; DNA: TGTGCCAGCAGTTTCGGGGGGCAAGAGACCCAGTACTTC; CDR3: CASSFGGQETQYF
size: -; D: -; V: TRBV5-6; J: TRBJ1-2; DNA: TGCGCCAGCAGTCGCGACAAGGACTATGGCTACACCTTC; CDR3: CASSRDKDYGYTF
size: many; D: -; V: TRBV5-1; J: TRBJ1-2; DNA: TGCGCCAGCAGCTTACACAGCGATGGCTACACCTTC; CDR3: CASSLHSDGYTF
size: -; D: TRBD2; V: TRBV7-3; J: TRBJ2-3; DNA: TGTGCCAGCAGCTTAGGGGCGGGAGCCCCAGATACGCAGTATTTT; CDR3: CASSLGAGAPDTQYF
size: many; D: -; V: TRBV12-3/TRBV12-4; J: TRBJ1-3; DNA: TGTGCCAGCAGTTGGGAGGGGACCATATATTTT; CDR3: CASSWEGTIYF
size: -; D: -; V: TRBV7-8; J: TRBJ1-2; DNA: TGTGCCAGCAGCTTACAGAGATCTGCCTATGGCTACACCTTC; CDR3: CASSLQRSAYGYTF
size: medium-sized; D: -; V: TRBV14; J: TRBJ2-3; DNA: TGTGCCAGCAGCCCTGTTTTAGGGACCACAGATACGCAGTATTTT; CDR3: CASSPVLGTTDTQYF
size: -; D: -; V: TRBV7-3; J: TRBJ2-3; DNA: TGTGCCAGCAGCCCGGGACTAACGGGGGCAGCAGATACGCAGTATTTT; CDR3: CASSPGLTGAADTQYF
size: -; D: -; V: TRBV9; J: TRBJ2-6; DNA: TGTGCCAGCAGCTTGAGATGGGCCAACGTCCTGACTTTC; CDR3: CASSLRWANVLTF
size: -; D: -; V: TRBV30; J: TRBJ1-1; DNA: TGTGCCTGGAGTGTCGCTAAGCAGGGAAAGAACACTGAAGCTTTCTTT; CDR3: CAWSVAKQGKNTEAFF
size: many; D: -; V: TRBV9; J: TRBJ2-7; DNA: TGTGCCAGCAGCGTCGGGGGCTCCTACGAGCAGTACTTC; CDR3: CASSVGGSYEQYF
size: many; D: -; V: TRBV7-3; J: TRBJ2-2; DNA: TGTGCCAGCAGCTTAACTAGCGGATACACCGGGGAGCTGTTTTTT; CDR3: CASSLTSGYTGELFF
size: -; D: TRBD2; V: TRBV5-1; J: TRBJ2-5; DNA: TGCGCCAGCAGCCTAGGGACATTGACTAGCGGGAGAGGGACCCAGTACTTC; CDR3: CASSLGTLTSGRGTQYF
size: many; D: -; V: TRBV18; J: TRBJ1-3; DNA: TGTGCCAGCTCCCCGGACAGTTTCTCTGGAAACACCATATATTTT; CDR3: CASSPDSFSGNTIYF
size: -; D: -; V: TRBV4-3; J: TRBJ2-5; DNA: TGCGCCAGCAGCCAAGACGTGGGGGAAGAGACCCAGTACTTC; CDR3: CASSQDVGEETQYF